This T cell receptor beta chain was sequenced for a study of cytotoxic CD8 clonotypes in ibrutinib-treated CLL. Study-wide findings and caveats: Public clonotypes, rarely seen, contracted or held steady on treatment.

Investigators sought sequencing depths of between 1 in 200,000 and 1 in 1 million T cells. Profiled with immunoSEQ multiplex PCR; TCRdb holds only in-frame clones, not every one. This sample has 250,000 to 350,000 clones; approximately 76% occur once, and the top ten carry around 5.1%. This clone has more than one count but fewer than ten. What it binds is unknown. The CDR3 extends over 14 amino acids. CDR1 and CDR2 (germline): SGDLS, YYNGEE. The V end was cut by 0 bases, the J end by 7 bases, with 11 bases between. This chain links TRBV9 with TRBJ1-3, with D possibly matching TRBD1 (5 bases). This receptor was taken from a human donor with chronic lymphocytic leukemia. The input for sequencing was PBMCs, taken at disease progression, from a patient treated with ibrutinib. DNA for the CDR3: TGTGCCAGCAGCGTAGCGGCAGGGCCCAACACCATATATTTT. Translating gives CASSVAAGPNTIYF.